The 15 T cell receptor beta chains listed next were all sequenced from one sample in a study of identical twins. MiXCR, applied by TCRdb to the 5' RACE reads, yields one record per CDR3 protein. Altogether hundreds of thousands of distinct CDR3 sequences are present, roughly 18% being singletons, with the ten largest covering approximately 14%. This sample was shared with a second study, whose subject was T cells expressing NK-cell markers.

Source material: PBMCs. The receptors derive from a woman between 18 and 30 years old in good health.

With regard to this clonotype: A single base separates this from a much larger clone, so it may be a read error. CDR3 sequence reads: CASSLEVAKNIQYF. In DNA form, the CDR3 reads TGTGCCAGCAGTTTAGAAGTAGCCAAAAACATTCAGTACTTC. The chain employs TRBV12-3 or TRBV12-4 and TRBJ2-4; D is undetermined. V was clipped by 1 base and J by 0 bases, with 4 bases between them. The length of the CDR3 is 14 residues.

V gene TRBV9 combines with J gene TRBJ2-3; 10 nucleotides agree with TRBD2. The CDR3 has 15 residues. The germline V gene has CDR1 SGDLS and CDR2 YYNGEE. Trimming at V came to 3 bases and at J to 3 bases, leaving 4 bases not matched to a gene. The CDR3 DNA follows: TGTGCCAGCAGCGCAGCGGGAGGGACTACAGATACGCAGTATTTT. Protein: CASSAAGGTTDTQYF.

This clonotype was counted a few times. The chain carries TRBV5-4 and TRBJ2-3; D may be TRBD1 (6 bases). Germline V gene sequence: CDR1 SGHNT, CDR2 YYREEE (reference sequence). The V end lost 2 bases, the J end lost 4 bases, and 11 bases lay between the germline ends. The CDR3 runs 14 residues. The CDR3 bases are TGTGCCAGCAGCTTCTCAGGGGTAGCAGATACGCAGTATTTT. Translation gives CASSFSGVADTQYF.

This clonotype was observed at least ten times. The CDR3 DNA reads as TGTGCCAGCAGTTCCTCCGGGGTTCCGCCCTACGAGCAGTACTTC. Amino acids: CASSSSGVPPYEQYF. The chain carries TRBV12-3 or TRBV12-4 and TRBJ2-7; possible D gene TRBD2, 5 bases. The V and J ends lost 4 bases and 2 bases respectively, with 15 bases between them. CDR3 length equals 15 residues.

The V gene is TRBV5-8, the J gene TRBJ2-7; D gene uncertain. CDR3 length: 16 amino acids. The germline gives CDR1 SGHTS, CDR2 YDEGEE. The V gene lost 1 base and the J gene lost 2 bases, with 16 bases spanning the gap. In DNA form, the CDR3 reads TGTGCCAGCAGCTTGCTCGGGTTCAGGTCCGCCTACGAGCAGTACTTC. Translation: CASSLLGFRSAYEQYF.

This clonotype was counted between two and nine times. This chain connects TRBV11-2 to TRBJ1-5; TRBD1 is a possible D gene (5 bases). The CDR3 has 15 residues. From germline, CDR1 is SGHAT and CDR2 FQNNGV. Trimming left V 6 bases short and J 2 bases short, with 14 bases between. CDR3 loop: CASSRGGSGNQPQHF. CDR3 bases: TGTGCCAGCAGTAGGGGCGGGTCTGGCAATCAGCCCCAGCATTTT.

This clonotype was recorded many times. The chain links TRBV7-2 to TRBJ2-7, with TRBD1 matching over 10 bases. CDR3 size: 17 residues. V was clipped by 1 base and J by 1 base; unmatched bases: 7. Germline V gene sequence: CDR1 SGHTA, CDR2 FQGNSA. The CDR3 region has the DNA TGTGCCAGCAGCTTAGTATTGACAGGGGGCCCGTCCTACGAGCAGTACTTC. This gives the protein CASSLVLTGGPSYEQYF.

This clonotype was detected a few times. The V gene is TRBV7-9, the J gene TRBJ1-6; no clear D. CDR1 and CDR2 from the germline V gene are SEHNR and FQNEAQ (reference sequence). The CDR3 is 15 residues long. Trimming cost V 7 bases and J 3 bases, with 13 bases left between them. In DNA, the CDR3 is TGTGCCAGCACCAGCACAGACCTCTATAATTCACCCCTCCACTTT. Translating gives CASTSTDLYNSPLHF. Filled out from reference TRBV7-9 and TRBJ1-6, the complete variable domain reads DTGVSQNPRHKITKRGQNVTFRCDPISEHNRLYWYRQTLGQGPEFLTYFQNEAQLEKSRLLSDRFSAERPKGSFSTLEIQRTEQGDSAMYLCASTSTDLYNSPLHFGNGTRLTVT.

This clonotype was detected ten times or more. J is TRBJ1-5 and V is TRBV5-6; D gene unclear. This CDR3 has 16 amino acids. V was pared by 2 bases and J by 4 bases, with 16 bases between. The germline V gene has CDR1 SGHDT and CDR2 YYEEEE. The CDR3 DNA is TGTGCCAGCAGCTTATCGCTCACTCGGCGGAATCAGCCCCAGCATTTT. Its protein is CASSLSLTRRNQPQHF.

This clonotype showed up just a few times. The rearrangement links TRBV20-1 to TRBJ2-1; TRBD1 might be the D (6 bases). From germline, CDR1 is DFQATT and CDR2 SNEGSKA (reference sequence). The V and J ends lost 0 bases and 8 bases respectively, with 14 bases between them. This CDR3 region has 14 residues. CDR3 protein: CSARDGRGGDEQFF. CDR3 DNA: TGCAGTGCTAGAGATGGCAGGGGTGGTGATGAGCAGTTCTTC.

This clonotype occurred a few times. The rearrangement links TRBV12-3 or TRBV12-4 to TRBJ1-5; the D is unclear. Trimming stripped 4 bases from V and 4 bases from J, with 11 bases between. The CDR3 loop spans 14 amino acids. The chain's CDR3 is CASSWAVGNQPQHF. For the CDR3, the DNA is TGTGCCAGCAGTTGGGCAGTGGGGAATCAGCCCCAGCATTTT.

The rearrangement uses TRBV6-1 and TRBJ2-2, with 7 bases identical to TRBD2. This CDR3 comprises 15 residues. V trimming: 3 bases; J trimming: 4 bases; junction bases outside the gene matches: 5. CDR1 is MNHNS and CDR2 is SASEGT in the germline V gene. The DNA of the CDR3 is TGTGCCAGCAGTGATGTTGGGAGGGGCACCGGGGAGCTGTTTTTT. Encoded protein: CASSDVGRGTGELFF.

This clonotype has more than one count but fewer than ten. The rearrangement joins TRBV29-1 to TRBJ2-1, with unresolved D. Germline V CDR1 and CDR2: SQVTM, ANQGSEA. V lost 7 bases and J lost 3, with 13 bases in between. The CDR3 spans 13 residues. The CDR3 here is CSAVLLSYNEQFF. The CDR3 bases are TGCAGCGCGGTCCTACTGAGCTACAATGAGCAGTTCTTC.

The chain joins TRBV20-1 to TRBJ2-1; TRBD1 matches at 7 bases. The CDR3 consists of 13 residues. The germline gives CDR1 DFQATT, CDR2 SNEGSKA (reference sequence). V lost 5 bases to trimming and J lost 10 bases; unmatched junction nucleotides: 11. CDR3 DNA: TGCAGTGCTCCTAAGACAGGGAGTCGGGAGCAGTTCTTC. The encoded protein is CSAPKTGSREQFF.

The chain links TRBV4-2 to TRBJ2-7; D perhaps matches TRBD1 (6 bases). V was cut by 1 base and J by 6 bases, with 10 bases left in between. The CDR3 consists of 13 residues. Germline CDR1 and CDR2: LGHNA and YNFKEQ. The CDR3 DNA reads as TGTGCCAGCAGCCAAGGACGGGACACCGAGCAGTACTTC. Encoded protein: CASSQGRDTEQYF.